This T cell receptor (beta chain) was identified in a study of blood T cell repertoires in COVID-19. The assay was immunoSEQ multiplex PCR, and TCRdb's table has in-frame clones only and misses some. The data contain roughly 290,000 clones, about 90% of them singletons. CDR3 size: 16 residues. V was cut by 6 bases and J by 6 bases, with 18 bases left in between. Germline assignment: CDR1 SNHLY and CDR2 FYNNEI. The rearrangement joins TRBV2 to TRBJ1-6, with a tentative D call TRBD1 (6 bases). The sample comprised PBMCs or T cells enriched from blood (not recorded which). The TCR comes from a woman under 30 with acute COVID-19. The CDR3 DNA follows: TGTGCCAGCAGGACCAGACAGGCATCGATTAATTCACCCCTCCACTTT. Amino acids: CASRTRQASINSPLHF.